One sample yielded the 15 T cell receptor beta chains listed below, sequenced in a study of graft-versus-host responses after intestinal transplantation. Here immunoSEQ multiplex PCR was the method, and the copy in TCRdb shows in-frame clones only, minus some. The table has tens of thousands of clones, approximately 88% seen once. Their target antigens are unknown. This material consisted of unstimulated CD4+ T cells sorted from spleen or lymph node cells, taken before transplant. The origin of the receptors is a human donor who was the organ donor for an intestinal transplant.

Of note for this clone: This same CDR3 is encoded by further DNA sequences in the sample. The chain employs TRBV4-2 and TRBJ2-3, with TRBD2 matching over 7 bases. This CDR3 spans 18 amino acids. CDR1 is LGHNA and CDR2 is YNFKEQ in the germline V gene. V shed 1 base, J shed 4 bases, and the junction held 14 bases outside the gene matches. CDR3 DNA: TGTGCCAGCAGCCAAGGCGGGGGTCGGGGTGTGGGATCAGATACGCAGTATTTT. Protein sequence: CASSQGGGRGVGSDTQYF.

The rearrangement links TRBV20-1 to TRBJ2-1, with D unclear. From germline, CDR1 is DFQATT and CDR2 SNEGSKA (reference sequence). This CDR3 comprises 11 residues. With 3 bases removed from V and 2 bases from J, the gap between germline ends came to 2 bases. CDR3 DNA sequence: TGCAGTGCTAGGGCCTACAATGAGCAGTTCTTC. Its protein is CSARAYNEQFF.

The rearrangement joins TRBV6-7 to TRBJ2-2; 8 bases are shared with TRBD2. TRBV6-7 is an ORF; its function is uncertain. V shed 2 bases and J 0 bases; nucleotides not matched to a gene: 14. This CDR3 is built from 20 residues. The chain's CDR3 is CASSYPAVGLAPANTGELFF. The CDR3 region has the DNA TGTGCCAGCAGTTACCCCGCCGTCGGACTAGCTCCGGCGAACACCGGGGAGCTGTTTTTT.

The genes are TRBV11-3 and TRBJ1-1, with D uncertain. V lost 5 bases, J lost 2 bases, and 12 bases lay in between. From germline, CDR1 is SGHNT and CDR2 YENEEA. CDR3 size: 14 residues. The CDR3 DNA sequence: TGTGCCAGCAGCCCTTTGACAATTAACACTGAAGCTTTCTTT. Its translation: CASSPLTINTEAFF.

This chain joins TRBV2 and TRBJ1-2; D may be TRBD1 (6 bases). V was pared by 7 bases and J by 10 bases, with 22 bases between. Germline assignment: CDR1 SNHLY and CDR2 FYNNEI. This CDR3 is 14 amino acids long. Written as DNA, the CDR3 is TGTGCCAGCACAGTGACGACCGGGACAAAGGACTACACCTTC. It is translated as CASTVTTGTKDYTF.

CDR3 sequence: CAWSPPGHLSNQPQHF. Written as DNA, the CDR3 is TGTGCCTGGAGTCCTCCGGGACACCTTAGCAATCAGCCCCAGCATTTT. V and J are TRBV30 and TRBJ1-5; D possibly corresponds to TRBD1 (6 bases). The germline gives CDR1 GTSNPN, CDR2 SVGIG (reference sequence). V was cut by 2 bases and J by 0 bases, with 14 bases left in between. This CDR3 has 16 amino acids. Supplemented by reference TRBV30 and TRBJ1-5, the full variable domain reads SQTIHQWPATLVQPVGSPLSLECTVEGTSNPNLYWYRQAAGRGLQLLFYSVGIGQISSEVPQNLSASRPQDRQFILSSKKLLLSDSGFYLCAWSPPGHLSNQPQHFGDGTRLSIL.

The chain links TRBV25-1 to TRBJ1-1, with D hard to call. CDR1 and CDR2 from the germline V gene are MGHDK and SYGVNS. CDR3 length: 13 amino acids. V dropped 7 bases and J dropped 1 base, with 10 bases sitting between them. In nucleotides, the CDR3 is TGTGCCAGCAAGCCGGGTAGGAACACTGAAGCTTTCTTT. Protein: CASKPGRNTEAFF.

The CDR3 bases are TGTGCCAGCAGCTTTGTACTAGCGGGGGGCAAGATTGGGAGCTACGAGCAGTACTTC. Translated: CASSFVLAGGKIGSYEQYF. The genes are TRBV12-1 and TRBJ2-7; the table calls TRBD2, which could not be checked here. TRBV12-1 is a listed pseudogene. The CDR3 is made up of 19 amino acids.

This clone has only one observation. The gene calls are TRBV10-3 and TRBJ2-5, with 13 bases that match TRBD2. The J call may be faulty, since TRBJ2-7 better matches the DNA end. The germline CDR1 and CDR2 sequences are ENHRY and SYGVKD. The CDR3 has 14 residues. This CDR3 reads CAISGTSGSYEQYF. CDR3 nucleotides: TGTGCCATCAGTGGGACTAGCGGGAGCTACGAGCAGTACTTC.

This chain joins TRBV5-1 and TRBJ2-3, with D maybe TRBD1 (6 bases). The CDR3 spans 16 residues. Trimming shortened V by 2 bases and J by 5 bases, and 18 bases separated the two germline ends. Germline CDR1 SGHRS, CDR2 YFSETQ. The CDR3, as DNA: TGCGCCAGCAGCTTCACCCTACAGGGTGTAGGAGATACGCAGTATTTT. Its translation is CASSFTLQGVGDTQYF.

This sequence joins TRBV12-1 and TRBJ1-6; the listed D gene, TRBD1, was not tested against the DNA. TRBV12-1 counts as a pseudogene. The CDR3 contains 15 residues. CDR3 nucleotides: TGTGCCAGCAGCTTTGAGGGCAGGGGTTGGTCACCCCTCCACTTT. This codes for CASSFEGRGWSPLHF.

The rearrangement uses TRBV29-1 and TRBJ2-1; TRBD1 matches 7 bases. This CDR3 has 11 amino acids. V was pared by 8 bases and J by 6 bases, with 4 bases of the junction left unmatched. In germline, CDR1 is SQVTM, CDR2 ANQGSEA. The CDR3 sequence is CSTGQVNEQFF. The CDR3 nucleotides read TGCAGCACCGGACAGGTCAATGAGCAGTTCTTC.

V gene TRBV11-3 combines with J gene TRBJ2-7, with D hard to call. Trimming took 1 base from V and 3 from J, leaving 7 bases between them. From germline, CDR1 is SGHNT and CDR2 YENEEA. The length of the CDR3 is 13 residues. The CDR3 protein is CASSLGLGYEQYF. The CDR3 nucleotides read TGTGCCAGCAGCTTAGGGTTGGGCTACGAGCAGTACTTC.

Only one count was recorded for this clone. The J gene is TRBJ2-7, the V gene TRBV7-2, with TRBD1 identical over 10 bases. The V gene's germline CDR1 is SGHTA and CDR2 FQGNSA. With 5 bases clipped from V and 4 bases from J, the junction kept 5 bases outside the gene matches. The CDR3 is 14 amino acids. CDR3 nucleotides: TGTGCCAGCAGCCCGCGGGACAGGGGTTACGAGCAGTACTTC. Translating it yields CASSPRDRGYEQYF.

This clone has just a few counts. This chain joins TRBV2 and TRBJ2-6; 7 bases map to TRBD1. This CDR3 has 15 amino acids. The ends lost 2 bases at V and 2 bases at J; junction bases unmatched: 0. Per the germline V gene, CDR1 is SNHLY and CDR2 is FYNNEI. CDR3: CASSETGAGANVLTF. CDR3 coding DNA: TGTGCCAGCAGTGAAACAGGGGCTGGGGCCAACGTCCTGACTTTC.